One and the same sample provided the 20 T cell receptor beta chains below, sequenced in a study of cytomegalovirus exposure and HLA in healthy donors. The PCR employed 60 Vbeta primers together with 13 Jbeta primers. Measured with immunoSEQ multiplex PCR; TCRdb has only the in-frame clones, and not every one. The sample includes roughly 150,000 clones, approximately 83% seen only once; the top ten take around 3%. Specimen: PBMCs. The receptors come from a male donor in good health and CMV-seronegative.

Here the CDR3 DNA reads TGTGCCAGCAGTGATTGGACTCCCCGGGAGACCCAGTACTTC. It yields the protein CASSDWTPRETQYF. The rearrangement uses TRBV25-1 and TRBJ2-5; weak D call: TRBD2 (5 bases). CDR3 length equals 14 residues. Germline CDR1 and CDR2: MGHDK and SYGVNS. Trimming cost V 3 bases and J 5 bases, with 13 bases left between them.

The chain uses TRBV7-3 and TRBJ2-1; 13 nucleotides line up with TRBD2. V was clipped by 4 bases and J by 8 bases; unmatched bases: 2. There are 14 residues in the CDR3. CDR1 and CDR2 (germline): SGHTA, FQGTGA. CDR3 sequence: CASSSGLAGDEQFF. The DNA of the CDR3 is TGTGCCAGCAGCTCCGGACTAGCGGGGGATGAGCAGTTCTTC.

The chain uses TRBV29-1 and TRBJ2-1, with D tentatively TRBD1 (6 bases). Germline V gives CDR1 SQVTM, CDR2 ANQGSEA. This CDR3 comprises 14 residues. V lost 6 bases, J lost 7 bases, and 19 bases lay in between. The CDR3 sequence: CSVERGRGENEQFF. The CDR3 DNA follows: TGCAGCGTCGAGAGGGGCAGGGGTGAGAATGAGCAGTTCTTC.

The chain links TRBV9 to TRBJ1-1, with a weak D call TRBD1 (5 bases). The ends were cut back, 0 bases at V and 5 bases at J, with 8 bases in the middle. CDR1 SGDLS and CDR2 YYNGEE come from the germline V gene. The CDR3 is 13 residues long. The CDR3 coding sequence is TGTGCCAGCAGCGTAGATCGGGGGACTGAAGCTTTCTTT. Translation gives CASSVDRGTEAFF.

CDR3 region: CASRKGGSGYTF. The CDR3 nucleotides are TGTGCCAGCAGGAAAGGGGGTAGTGGCTACACCTTC. J is TRBJ1-2 and V is TRBV28, with D possibly being TRBD1 (6 bases). Per the germline V gene, CDR1 is MDHEN and CDR2 is SYDVKM. The V and J ends lost 6 bases and 7 bases respectively, with 12 bases between them. This CDR3 spans 12 amino acids.

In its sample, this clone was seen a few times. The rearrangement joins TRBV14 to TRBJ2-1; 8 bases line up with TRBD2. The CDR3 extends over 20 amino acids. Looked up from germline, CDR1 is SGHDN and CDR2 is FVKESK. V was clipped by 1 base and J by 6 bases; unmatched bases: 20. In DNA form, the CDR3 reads TGTGCCAGCAGCCAAGGGCTAGGGGGGGGCTTCGGGGGGGCCCGCAATGAGCAGTTCTTC. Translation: CASSQGLGGGFGGARNEQFF.

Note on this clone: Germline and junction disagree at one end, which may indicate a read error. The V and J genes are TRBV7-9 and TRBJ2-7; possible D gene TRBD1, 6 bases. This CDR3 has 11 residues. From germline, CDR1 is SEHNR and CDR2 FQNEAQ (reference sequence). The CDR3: CASSGGQKELF. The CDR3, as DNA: TGTGCCAGCAGTGGAGGACAGAAAGAACTTTTC.

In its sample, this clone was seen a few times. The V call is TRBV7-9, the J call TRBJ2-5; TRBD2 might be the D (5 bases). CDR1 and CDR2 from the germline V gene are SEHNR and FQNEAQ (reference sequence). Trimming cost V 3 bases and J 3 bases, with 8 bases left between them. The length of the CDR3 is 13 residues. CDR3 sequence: CASSFVEEETQYF. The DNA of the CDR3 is TGTGCCAGCAGCTTTGTGGAGGAAGAGACCCAGTACTTC.

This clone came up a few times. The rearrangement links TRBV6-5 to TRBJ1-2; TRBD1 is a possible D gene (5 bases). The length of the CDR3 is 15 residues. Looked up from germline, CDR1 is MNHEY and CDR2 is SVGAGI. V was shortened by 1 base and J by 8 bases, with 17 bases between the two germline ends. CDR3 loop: CASSYFGAGASGYTF. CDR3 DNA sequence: TGTGCCAGCAGTTACTTTGGGGCTGGGGCATCGGGCTACACCTTC.

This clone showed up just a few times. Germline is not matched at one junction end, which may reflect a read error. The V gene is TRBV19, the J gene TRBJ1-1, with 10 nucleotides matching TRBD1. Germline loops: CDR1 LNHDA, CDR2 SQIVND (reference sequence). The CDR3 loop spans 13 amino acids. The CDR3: CASTDRGLSEAFF. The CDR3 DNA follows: TGTGCTAGTACCGACAGGGGGCTTTCTGAAGCTTTCTTT.

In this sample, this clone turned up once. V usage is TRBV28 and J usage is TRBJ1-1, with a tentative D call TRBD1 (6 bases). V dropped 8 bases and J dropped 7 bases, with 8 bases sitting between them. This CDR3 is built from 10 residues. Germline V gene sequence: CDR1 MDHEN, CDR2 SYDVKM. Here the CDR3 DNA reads TGTGCCAGCGGGACATTTGAAGCTTTCTTT. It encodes CASGTFEAFF.

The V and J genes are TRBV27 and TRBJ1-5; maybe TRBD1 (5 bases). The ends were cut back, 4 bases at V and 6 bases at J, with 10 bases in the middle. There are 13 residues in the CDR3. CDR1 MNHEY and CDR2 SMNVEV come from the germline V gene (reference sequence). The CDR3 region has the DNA TGTGCCAGCAGTTCAGGGTGGTTTCAGCCCCAGCATTTT. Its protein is CASSSGWFQPQHF.

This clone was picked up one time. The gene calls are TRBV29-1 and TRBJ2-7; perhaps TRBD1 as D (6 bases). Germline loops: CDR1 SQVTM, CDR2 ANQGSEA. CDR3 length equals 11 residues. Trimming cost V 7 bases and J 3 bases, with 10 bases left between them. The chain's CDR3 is CSGGGGYEQYF. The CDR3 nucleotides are TGCAGCGGAGGGGGTGGCTACGAGCAGTACTTC.

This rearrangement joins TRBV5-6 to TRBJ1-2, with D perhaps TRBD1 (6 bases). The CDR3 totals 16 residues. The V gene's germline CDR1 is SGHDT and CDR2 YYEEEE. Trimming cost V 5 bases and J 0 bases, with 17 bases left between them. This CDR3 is CASSLTGQRSNYGYTF. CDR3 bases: TGTGCCAGCAGTTTAACCGGACAGAGATCTAACTATGGCTACACCTTC.

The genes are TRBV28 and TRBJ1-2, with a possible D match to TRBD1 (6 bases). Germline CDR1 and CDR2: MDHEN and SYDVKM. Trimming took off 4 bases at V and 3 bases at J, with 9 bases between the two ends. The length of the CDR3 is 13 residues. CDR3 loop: CASSSGVDYGYTF. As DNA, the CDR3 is TGTGCCAGCAGTTCAGGGGTTGACTATGGCTACACCTTC.

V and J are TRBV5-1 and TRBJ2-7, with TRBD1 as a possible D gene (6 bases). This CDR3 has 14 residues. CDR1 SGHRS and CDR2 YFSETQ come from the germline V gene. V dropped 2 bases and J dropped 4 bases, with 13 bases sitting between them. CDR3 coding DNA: TGCGCCAGCAGCTTCCGGGACAATATATACGAGCAGTACTTC. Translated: CASSFRDNIYEQYF.

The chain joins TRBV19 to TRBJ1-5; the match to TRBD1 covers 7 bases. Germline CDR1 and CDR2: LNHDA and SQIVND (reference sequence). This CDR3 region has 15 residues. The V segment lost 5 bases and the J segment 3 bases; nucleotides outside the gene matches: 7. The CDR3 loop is CASSRQGLPNQPQHF. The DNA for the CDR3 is TGTGCCAGTAGTCGACAGGGACTCCCCAATCAGCCCCAGCATTTT.

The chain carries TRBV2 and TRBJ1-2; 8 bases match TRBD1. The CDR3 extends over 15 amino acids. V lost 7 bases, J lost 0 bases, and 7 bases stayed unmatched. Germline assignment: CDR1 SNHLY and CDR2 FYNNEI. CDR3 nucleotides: TGTGCCAGCACCCGACAGGGGTTGGCTAACTATGGCTACACCTTC. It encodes CASTRQGLANYGYTF.

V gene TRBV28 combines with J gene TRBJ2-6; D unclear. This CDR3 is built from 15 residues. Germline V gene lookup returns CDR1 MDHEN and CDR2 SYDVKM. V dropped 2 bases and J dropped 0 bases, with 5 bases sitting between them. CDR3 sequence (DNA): TGTGCCAGCAGTTTAGGCAGCTCTGGGGCCAACGTCCTGACTTTC. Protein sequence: CASSLGSSGANVLTF.

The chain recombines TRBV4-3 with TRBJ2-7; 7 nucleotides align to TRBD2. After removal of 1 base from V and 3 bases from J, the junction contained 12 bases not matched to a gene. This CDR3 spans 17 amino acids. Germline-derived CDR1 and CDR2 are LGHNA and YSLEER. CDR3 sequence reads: CASSQGRAGSALYEQYF. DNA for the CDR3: TGCGCCAGCAGCCAAGGTCGAGCGGGGAGCGCCCTCTACGAGCAGTACTTC.